A selection of T cell receptor beta chains follows, all from one sample in a study of a mutant IDH1 vaccine in newly diagnosed glioma. TCRdb's copy holds only in-frame clones and misses some; the assay was immunoSEQ multiplex PCR. This sample has about 21,000 clones, with over 85% found just once. Their target antigens are unknown. Sequencing used PBMCs, obtained from a glioma patient whose treatment included an IDH1 peptide vaccine. The receptors derive from a woman in her thirties or forties with glioma. Both conserved end residues are part of each CDR3. D genes are given only for firm matches. Clone sizes are given selectively: once, few, many, or a class where the clone is expanded.

CDR3 protein: CASGGQGSGNQPQHF; CDR3 DNA: TGTGCCAGCGGGGGACAGGGTTCCGGCAATCAGCCCCAGCATTTT; clone size: NA; D gene: TRBD1; CDR3 length: 15; J gene: TRBJ1-5; V gene: TRBV7-2
CDR3 protein: CAISDVGRRDPEAFF; CDR3 DNA: TGTGCCATCAGTGACGTCGGCCGACGGGATCCTGAAGCTTTCTTT; clone size: NA; D gene: NA; CDR3 length: 15; J gene: TRBJ1-1; V gene: TRBV10-3
CDR3 protein: CSARNWFEAFF; CDR3 DNA: TGCAGTGCTAGAAACTGGTTTGAAGCTTTCTTT; clone size: few; D gene: NA; CDR3 length: 11; J gene: TRBJ1-1; V gene: TRBV20-1
CDR3 protein: CASSFTRVNTEAFF; CDR3 DNA: TGTGCCAGCAGCTTTACGAGGGTAAACACTGAAGCTTTCTTT; clone size: NA; D gene: NA; CDR3 length: 14; J gene: TRBJ1-1; V gene: TRBV7-2
CDR3 protein: CASSLRGVRVEDEQFF; CDR3 DNA: TGTGCCAGCAGCTTAAGGGGGGTTAGGGTGGAGGATGAGCAGTTCTTC; clone size: once; D gene: NA; CDR3 length: 16; J gene: TRBJ2-1; V gene: TRBV7-2
CDR3 protein: CASSQEETRSYEQYF; CDR3 DNA: TGCGCCAGCAGCCAAGAGGAGACACGCTCCTACGAGCAGTACTTC; clone size: NA; D gene: NA; CDR3 length: 15; J gene: TRBJ2-7; V gene: TRBV4-1
CDR3 protein: CASSLSTEIPRYGYTF; CDR3 DNA: TGTGCCAGCAGCCTATCGACAGAGATTCCCCGCTATGGCTACACCTTC; clone size: NA; D gene: NA; CDR3 length: 16; J gene: TRBJ1-2; V gene: TRBV9
CDR3 protein: CASSELWGNQPQHF; CDR3 DNA: TGTGCCAGCAGTGAACTTTGGGGGAATCAGCCCCAGCATTTT; clone size: NA; D gene: NA; CDR3 length: 14; J gene: TRBJ1-5; V gene: TRBV2
CDR3 protein: CASSLDDRSYEQYF; CDR3 DNA: TGTGCCAGCAGCTTAGATGACCGATCCTACGAGCAGTACTTC; clone size: NA; D gene: NA; CDR3 length: 14; J gene: TRBJ2-7; V gene: TRBV11-2
CDR3 protein: CASSPYKSLNYGYTF; CDR3 DNA: TGTGCCAGCTCACCATATAAATCTCTTAACTATGGCTACACCTTC; clone size: NA; D gene: NA; CDR3 length: 15; J gene: TRBJ1-2; V gene: TRBV18
CDR3 protein: CSVGFRNQPQHF; CDR3 DNA: TGCAGCGTTGGTTTCCGCAATCAGCCCCAGCATTTT; clone size: few; D gene: NA; CDR3 length: 12; J gene: TRBJ1-5; V gene: TRBV29-1
CDR3 protein: CASSEAGPQETQYF; CDR3 DNA: TGTGCCAGCAGTGAGGCAGGGCCCCAAGAGACCCAGTACTTC; clone size: once; D gene: NA; CDR3 length: 14; J gene: TRBJ2-5; V gene: TRBV6-1
CDR3 protein: CATSRGLPTDTQYF; CDR3 DNA: TGTGCCACCAGCAGAGGTTTGCCGACAGATACGCAGTATTTT; clone size: NA; D gene: NA; CDR3 length: 14; J gene: TRBJ2-3; V gene: TRBV15
CDR3 protein: CASRGENLSGNTIYF; CDR3 DNA: TGTGCCAGCAGGGGGGAGAACCTCTCTGGAAACACCATATATTTT; clone size: NA; D gene: NA; CDR3 length: 15; J gene: TRBJ1-3; V gene: TRBV2
CDR3 protein: CASSQGGQGTYEQYF; CDR3 DNA: TGTGCCAGCAGCCAAGGTGGACAGGGGACGTACGAGCAGTACTTC; clone size: NA; D gene: TRBD1; CDR3 length: 15; J gene: TRBJ2-7; V gene: TRBV4-2
CDR3 protein: CASSARGQGASNSPLHF; CDR3 DNA: TGTGCCAGCAGTGCCCGCGGACAGGGGGCGTCTAATTCACCCCTCCACTTT; clone size: NA; D gene: TRBD1; CDR3 length: 17; J gene: TRBJ1-6; V gene: TRBV2
CDR3 protein: CASSFGLAGDTDTQYF; CDR3 DNA: TGTGCCAGCTCATTCGGACTAGCGGGGGACACAGATACGCAGTATTTT; clone size: NA; D gene: TRBD2; CDR3 length: 16; J gene: TRBJ2-3; V gene: TRBV18
CDR3 protein: CASSRQGGQPQHF; CDR3 DNA: TGTGCCAGCAGTAGACAGGGGGGTCAGCCCCAGCATTTT; clone size: NA; D gene: TRBD1; CDR3 length: 13; J gene: TRBJ1-5; V gene: TRBV27
CDR3 protein: CASSYVAGGPSYEQYF; CDR3 DNA: TGTGCCAGCAGTTACGTAGCGGGGGGGCCCTCCTACGAGCAGTACTTC; clone size: NA; D gene: TRBD2; CDR3 length: 16; J gene: TRBJ2-7; V gene: TRBV6-5
CDR3 protein: CASSQDWETQYF; CDR3 DNA: TGCGCCAGCAGCCAAGATTGGGAGACCCAGTACTTC; clone size: NA; D gene: NA; CDR3 length: 12; J gene: TRBJ2-5; V gene: TRBV4-1
CDR3 protein: CASSIYKAGRTEAFF; CDR3 DNA: TGTGCCAGTAGTATCTACAAGGCGGGGAGGACTGAAGCTTTCTTT; clone size: NA; D gene: NA; CDR3 length: 15; J gene: TRBJ1-1; V gene: TRBV19
CDR3 protein: CASSSGPLQETQYF; CDR3 DNA: TGTGCCAGCAGCTCCGGACCGTTACAAGAGACCCAGTACTTC; clone size: NA; D gene: NA; CDR3 length: 14; J gene: TRBJ2-5; V gene: TRBV14
CDR3 protein: CASRILAQGNTEAFF; CDR3 DNA: TGCGCCAGCAGAATTTTGGCACAGGGGAACACTGAAGCTTTCTTT; clone size: few; D gene: NA; CDR3 length: 15; J gene: TRBJ1-1; V gene: TRBV5-1
CDR3 protein: CATMGGSRQETQYF; CDR3 DNA: TGTGCCACCATGGGCGGGAGCAGGCAAGAGACCCAGTACTTC; clone size: NA; D gene: TRBD2; CDR3 length: 14; J gene: TRBJ2-5; V gene: TRBV10-3
CDR3 protein: CASSVDGGRGGINTEAFF; CDR3 DNA: TGTGCCAGCAGCGTAGATGGGGGGCGCGGGGGGATTAACACTGAAGCTTTCTTT; clone size: NA; D gene: NA; CDR3 length: 18; J gene: TRBJ1-1; V gene: TRBV9
CDR3 protein: CASTTGPGNTIYF; CDR3 DNA: TGTGCCAGCACTACGGGCCCTGGAAACACCATATATTTT; clone size: NA; D gene: NA; CDR3 length: 13; J gene: TRBJ1-3; V gene: TRBV6-1
CDR3 protein: CASSFSGLEQDYGYTF; CDR3 DNA: TGTGCCAGCAGCTTTAGTGGGTTGGAGCAGGACTATGGCTACACCTTC; clone size: NA; D gene: NA; CDR3 length: 16; J gene: TRBJ1-2; V gene: TRBV7-9
CDR3 protein: CARRNEQFF; CDR3 DNA: TGTGCCAGGCGTAATGAGCAGTTCTTC; clone size: NA; D gene: NA; CDR3 length: 9; J gene: TRBJ2-1; V gene: TRBV25-1
CDR3 protein: CASSYSGTGVNYGYTF; CDR3 DNA: TGTGCCAGCAGTTACTCGGGGACAGGGGTGAACTATGGCTACACCTTC; clone size: NA; D gene: TRBD1; CDR3 length: 16; J gene: TRBJ1-2; V gene: TRBV6-5
CDR3 protein: CASSSSLGQGLSGANVLTF; CDR3 DNA: TGTGCCAGCAGCTCCTCGCTAGGACAGGGCCTCTCTGGGGCCAACGTCCTGACTTTC; clone size: NA; D gene: TRBD1; CDR3 length: 19; J gene: TRBJ2-6; V gene: TRBV7-2
CDR3 protein: CASRTSGTYEQYF; CDR3 DNA: TGTGCCAGCAGGACTAGCGGGACCTACGAGCAGTACTTC; clone size: NA; D gene: TRBD2; CDR3 length: 13; J gene: TRBJ2-7; V gene: TRBV2
CDR3 protein: CASSPPAGSNTEAFF; CDR3 DNA: TGTGCCAGCTCACCACCGGCAGGGAGTAACACTGAAGCTTTCTTT; clone size: NA; D gene: NA; CDR3 length: 15; J gene: TRBJ1-1; V gene: TRBV18
CDR3 protein: CASSWGGANEQFF; CDR3 DNA: TGTGCCAGCAGCTGGGGGGGGGCCAATGAGCAGTTCTTC; clone size: NA; D gene: NA; CDR3 length: 13; J gene: TRBJ2-1; V gene: TRBV7-8
CDR3 protein: CASSQQMGGAFGTEAFF; CDR3 DNA: TGTGCCAGCAGCCAACAAATGGGCGGGGCTTTCGGTACTGAAGCTTTCTTT; clone size: NA; D gene: NA; CDR3 length: 17; J gene: TRBJ1-1; V gene: TRBV4-2
CDR3 protein: CASSLDRGNSYNEQFF; CDR3 DNA: TGTGCCAGCAGCTTGGACAGGGGGAACTCCTACAATGAGCAGTTCTTC; clone size: NA; D gene: TRBD1; CDR3 length: 16; J gene: TRBJ2-1; V gene: TRBV5-5
CDR3 protein: CASSEMGRVSPSEQYF; CDR3 DNA: TGTGCCAGCAGTGAAATGGGCAGGGTTTCCCCGAGCGAGCAGTACTTC; clone size: NA; D gene: NA; CDR3 length: 16; J gene: TRBJ2-7; V gene: TRBV6-1
CDR3 protein: CASSIKLQGARTEAFF; CDR3 DNA: TGTGCCAGTAGTATCAAACTCCAGGGGGCGCGGACTGAAGCTTTCTTT; clone size: NA; D gene: TRBD1; CDR3 length: 16; J gene: TRBJ1-1; V gene: TRBV19
CDR3 protein: CASSDSGGQETQYF; CDR3 DNA: TGTGCCAGCAGCGACTCGGGGGGCCAAGAGACCCAGTACTTC; clone size: NA; D gene: TRBD2; CDR3 length: 14; J gene: TRBJ2-5; V gene: TRBV6-6
CDR3 protein: CASSEAPDHTEAFF; CDR3 DNA: TGTGCCAGCAGTGAAGCCCCAGATCACACTGAAGCTTTCTTT; clone size: NA; D gene: NA; CDR3 length: 14; J gene: TRBJ1-1; V gene: TRBV2
CDR3 protein: CSATPGQGNYEQYF; CDR3 DNA: TGCAGCGCGACCCCGGGACAGGGAAATTACGAGCAGTACTTC; clone size: NA; D gene: TRBD1; CDR3 length: 14; J gene: TRBJ2-7; V gene: TRBV29-1
CDR3 protein: CASSWTRQETQYF; CDR3 DNA: TGTGCCAGCAGTTGGACTAGACAAGAGACCCAGTACTTC; clone size: NA; D gene: TRBD2; CDR3 length: 13; J gene: TRBJ2-5; V gene: TRBV2
CDR3 protein: CASSLAGAGGYGELFF; CDR3 DNA: TGTGCCAGCAGCTTAGCGGGGGCAGGGGGCTACGGGGAGCTGTTTTTT; clone size: NA; D gene: TRBD1; CDR3 length: 16; J gene: TRBJ2-2; V gene: TRBV7-2
CDR3 protein: CASSQVGRSNQPQHF; CDR3 DNA: TGTGCCAGCAGCCAAGTTGGCAGGAGCAATCAGCCCCAGCATTTT; clone size: NA; D gene: NA; CDR3 length: 15; J gene: TRBJ1-5; V gene: TRBV4-2
CDR3 protein: CASSLGSGLPSYEQYF; CDR3 DNA: TGTGCCAGCAGCTTAGGTTCCGGACTTCCTTCCTACGAGCAGTACTTC; clone size: NA; D gene: NA; CDR3 length: 16; J gene: TRBJ2-7; V gene: TRBV7-9
CDR3 protein: CASSRRENQPQHF; CDR3 DNA: TGTGCCAGCAGTAGACGAGAAAATCAGCCCCAGCATTTT; clone size: few; D gene: NA; CDR3 length: 13; J gene: TRBJ1-5; V gene: TRBV2
CDR3 protein: CASSQDGTEAFF; CDR3 DNA: TGCGCCAGCAGCCAAGATGGGACTGAAGCTTTCTTT; clone size: NA; D gene: NA; CDR3 length: 12; J gene: TRBJ1-1; V gene: TRBV4-1
CDR3 protein: CAIRGQEVDGYTF; CDR3 DNA: TGTGCCATCAGGGGACAGGAGGTTGATGGCTACACCTTC; clone size: NA; D gene: TRBD1; CDR3 length: 13; J gene: TRBJ1-2; V gene: TRBV10-3
CDR3 protein: CASAPGGRTDTQYF; CDR3 DNA: TGCGCCAGCGCGCCGGGGGGCAGGACAGATACGCAGTATTTT; clone size: NA; D gene: NA; CDR3 length: 14; J gene: TRBJ2-3; V gene: TRBV5-1
CDR3 protein: CASSRRGDRGNYGYTF; CDR3 DNA: TGTGCCAGTAGTAGAAGGGGGGACAGGGGTAACTATGGCTACACCTTC; clone size: NA; D gene: TRBD1; CDR3 length: 16; J gene: TRBJ1-2; V gene: TRBV19
CDR3 protein: CASSLGGGSGGRTGELFF; CDR3 DNA: TGTGCCAGCAGCTTAGGGGGCGGTAGCGGGGGGAGAACCGGGGAGCTGTTTTTT; clone size: NA; D gene: TRBD2; CDR3 length: 18; J gene: TRBJ2-2; V gene: TRBV7-8
CDR3 protein: CASSPSPGRKTQYF; CDR3 DNA: TGTGCCAGCAGCCCCTCCCCGGGGCGAAAGACCCAGTACTTC; clone size: NA; D gene: NA; CDR3 length: 14; J gene: TRBJ2-5; V gene: TRBV6-1
CDR3 protein: CASSYWAGGPYEQYF; CDR3 DNA: TGTGCCAGCAGTTACTGGGCGGGGGGGCCCTACGAGCAGTACTTC; clone size: NA; D gene: TRBD2; CDR3 length: 15; J gene: TRBJ2-7; V gene: TRBV6-5
CDR3 protein: CSVVRQGNYNEQFF; CDR3 DNA: TGCAGCGTTGTGCGACAGGGGAACTACAATGAGCAGTTCTTC; clone size: NA; D gene: TRBD1; CDR3 length: 14; J gene: TRBJ2-1; V gene: TRBV29-1